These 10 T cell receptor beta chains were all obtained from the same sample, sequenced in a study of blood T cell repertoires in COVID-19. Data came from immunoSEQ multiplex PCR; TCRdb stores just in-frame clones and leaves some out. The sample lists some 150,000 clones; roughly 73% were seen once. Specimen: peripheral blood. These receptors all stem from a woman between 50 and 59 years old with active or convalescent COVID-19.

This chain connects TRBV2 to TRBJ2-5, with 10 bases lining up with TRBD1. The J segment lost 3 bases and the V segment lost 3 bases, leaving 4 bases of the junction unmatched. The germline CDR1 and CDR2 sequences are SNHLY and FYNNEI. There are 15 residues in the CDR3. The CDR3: CASSDAGTGEETQYF. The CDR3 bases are TGTGCCAGCAGTGACGCCGGGACAGGGGAAGAGACCCAGTACTTC.

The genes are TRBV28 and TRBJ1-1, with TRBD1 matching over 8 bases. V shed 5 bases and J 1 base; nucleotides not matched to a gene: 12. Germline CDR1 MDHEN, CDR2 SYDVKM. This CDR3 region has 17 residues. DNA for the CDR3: TGTGCCAGCAGTCAGTCTTCCAGGGGGCGGGGGAACACTGAAGCTTTCTTT. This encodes CASSQSSRGRGNTEAFF.

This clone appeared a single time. Here the CDR3 DNA reads TGTGCCAGCAGTTGGGGCCTTATTGGACAGGGTAGCTACACCTTC. Translated: CASSWGLIGQGSYTF. The chain is built from TRBV28 and TRBJ1-2; 8 bases line up with TRBD1. J gave up 9 bases and V 4 bases, and 13 bases lay outside the gene matches. The CDR3 contains 15 residues. In germline, CDR1 is MDHEN, CDR2 SYDVKM.

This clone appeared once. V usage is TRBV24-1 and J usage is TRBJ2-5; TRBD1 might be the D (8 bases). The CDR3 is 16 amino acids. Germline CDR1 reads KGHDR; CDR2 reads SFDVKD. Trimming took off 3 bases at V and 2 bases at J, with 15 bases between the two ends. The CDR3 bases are TGTGCCACCAGTGATCCAGACAGGGGAGGGCAAGAGACCCAGTACTTC. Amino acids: CATSDPDRGGQETQYF.

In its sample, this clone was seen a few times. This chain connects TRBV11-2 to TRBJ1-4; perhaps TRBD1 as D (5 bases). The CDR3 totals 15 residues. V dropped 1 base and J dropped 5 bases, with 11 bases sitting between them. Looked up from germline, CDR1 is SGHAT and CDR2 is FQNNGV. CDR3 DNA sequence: TGTGCCAGCAGCTTAGGGGCGGGGCGCAATGAAAAACTGTTTTTT. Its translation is CASSLGAGRNEKLFF.

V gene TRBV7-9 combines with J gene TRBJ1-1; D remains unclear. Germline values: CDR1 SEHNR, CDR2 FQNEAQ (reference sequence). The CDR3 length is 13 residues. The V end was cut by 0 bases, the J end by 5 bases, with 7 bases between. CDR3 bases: TGTGCCAGCAGCTTAGCGTCAGGAACTGAAGCTTTCTTT. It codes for CASSLASGTEAFF.

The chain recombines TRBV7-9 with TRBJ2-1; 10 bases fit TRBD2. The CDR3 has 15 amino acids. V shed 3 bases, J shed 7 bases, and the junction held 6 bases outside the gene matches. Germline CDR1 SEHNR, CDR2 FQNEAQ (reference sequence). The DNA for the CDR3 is TGTGCCAGCAGCTTGCTAGCGGGGGCGGGGAATGAGCAGTTCTTC. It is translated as CASSLLAGAGNEQFF.

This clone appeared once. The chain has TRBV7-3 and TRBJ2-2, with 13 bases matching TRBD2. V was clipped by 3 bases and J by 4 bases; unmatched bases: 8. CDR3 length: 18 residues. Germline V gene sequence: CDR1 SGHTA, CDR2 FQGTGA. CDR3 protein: CASSFGLAGDRSTGELFF. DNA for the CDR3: TGTGCCAGCAGCTTCGGACTAGCGGGAGACAGGAGCACCGGGGAGCTGTTTTTT.

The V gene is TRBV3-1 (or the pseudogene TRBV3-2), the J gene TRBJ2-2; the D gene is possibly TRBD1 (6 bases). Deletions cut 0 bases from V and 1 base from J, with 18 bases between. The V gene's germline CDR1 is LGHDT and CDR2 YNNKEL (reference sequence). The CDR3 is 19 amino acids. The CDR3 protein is CASSQESGRGRGNTGELFF. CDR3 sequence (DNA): TGTGCCAGCAGCCAAGAGTCCGGTAGGGGCAGGGGGAACACCGGGGAGCTGTTTTTT.

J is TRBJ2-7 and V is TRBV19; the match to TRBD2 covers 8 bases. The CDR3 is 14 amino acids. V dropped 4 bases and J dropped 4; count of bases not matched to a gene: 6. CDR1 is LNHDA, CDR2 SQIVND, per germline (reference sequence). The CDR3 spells CASSRSGSEYEQYF. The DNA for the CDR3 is TGTGCCAGTAGTAGAAGCGGGAGTGAGTACGAGCAGTACTTC.